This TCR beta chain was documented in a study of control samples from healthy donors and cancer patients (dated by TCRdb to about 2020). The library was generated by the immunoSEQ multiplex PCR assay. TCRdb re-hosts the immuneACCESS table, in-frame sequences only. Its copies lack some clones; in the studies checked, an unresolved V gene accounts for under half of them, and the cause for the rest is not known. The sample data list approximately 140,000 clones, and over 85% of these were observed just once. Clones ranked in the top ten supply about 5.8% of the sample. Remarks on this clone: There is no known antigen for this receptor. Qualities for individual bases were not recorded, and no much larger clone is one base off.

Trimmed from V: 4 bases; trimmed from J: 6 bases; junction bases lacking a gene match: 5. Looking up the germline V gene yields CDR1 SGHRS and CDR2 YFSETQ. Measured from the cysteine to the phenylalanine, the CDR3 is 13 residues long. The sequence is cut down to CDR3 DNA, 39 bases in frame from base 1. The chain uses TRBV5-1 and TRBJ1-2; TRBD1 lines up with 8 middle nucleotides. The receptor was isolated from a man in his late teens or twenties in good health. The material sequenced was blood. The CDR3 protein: CASSPDRVHGYTF. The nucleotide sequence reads TGCGCCAGCAGCCCGGACAGGGTCCATGGCTACACCTTC.